This TCR beta chain is from a study of blood T cell repertoires in COVID-19. As for the study in general: The analysed material was cDNA or gDNA that came from T cells, B-cell-depleted T cells, or PBMCs.

Method: immunoSEQ multiplex PCR; TCRdb's copy keeps in-frame clones and lacks some. The table lists around 100,000 clones, more than 60% of them singletons. The CDR3 has 14 amino acids. J gave up 6 bases and V 5 bases, and 5 bases lay outside the gene matches. Germline CDR1 reads KGHSH; CDR2 reads LQKENI. The rearrangement uses TRBV18 and TRBJ1-4; 8 bases map to TRBD1. The sequence was obtained from a man aged 65-85 years with active or convalescent COVID-19. The sample was peripheral blood. The CDR3 DNA reads as TGTGCCAGCTCATCGACAGGGGTGGATGAAAAACTGTTTTTT. It specifies CASSSTGVDEKLFF.